Following are 21 T cell receptor beta chains from one sample sequenced in a study of blood T cell repertoires in COVID-19. The assay was immunoSEQ multiplex PCR, and TCRdb's table has in-frame clones only and misses some. The data contain approximately 85,000 clones, 85% to 95% of them seen just once; the ten biggest clones take up approximately 6.3%. The specimen was peripheral blood. Receptors were obtained from a woman in her sixties with active COVID-19.

The chain joins TRBV24-1 to TRBJ2-7, with no clear D. The CDR3 covers 10 residues. V dropped 7 bases and J dropped 3 bases, with 3 bases sitting between them. CDR1 KGHDR and CDR2 SFDVKD come from the germline V gene. This CDR3 is CATRRYEQYF. Written as DNA, the CDR3 is TGTGCCACCAGGCGCTACGAGCAGTACTTC.

This chain's CDR3 is CASSLMGWETQYF. In DNA, the CDR3 is TGTGCCAGCAGCTTAATGGGCTGGGAGACCCAGTACTTC. The gene calls are TRBV7-2 and TRBJ2-5; D ambiguous. Trimming stripped 2 bases from V and 5 bases from J, with 9 bases between. Germline V gene sequence: CDR1 SGHTA, CDR2 FQGNSA. The CDR3 has 13 residues.

The rearrangement links TRBV5-1 to TRBJ2-3; tentative D call: TRBD2 (6 bases). The CDR3 consists of 16 residues. V was cut by 2 bases and J by 2 bases, with 15 bases left in between. CDR1 and CDR2 (germline): SGHRS, YFSETQ. The CDR3 DNA reads TGCGCCAGCAGCTTCTCACCTAGCGAGACCACAGATACGCAGTATTTT. Translated, it gives CASSFSPSETTDTQYF. The full variable domain, in which reference TRBV5-1 and TRBJ2-3 provide the parts outside the CDR3, is KAGVTQTPRYLIKTRGQQVTLSCSPISGHRSVSWYQQTPGQGLQFLFEYFSETQRNKGNFPGRFSGRQFSNSRSEMNVSTLELGDSALYLCASSFSPSETTDTQYFGPGTRLTVL.

This clone appeared once. CDR3 residues: CASSDSSGAGGYTF. Written as DNA, the CDR3 is TGTGCCAGCAGTGACTCGAGCGGGGCGGGAGGCTACACCTTC. The chain carries TRBV6-4 and TRBJ1-2; D is possibly TRBD1 (5 bases). This CDR3 spans 14 amino acids. Germline V gene lookup returns CDR1 MRHNA and CDR2 SNTAGT. V lost 0 bases and J lost 8, with 13 bases in between.

This clone was observed once. The chain carries TRBV11-2 and TRBJ2-5; D unclear. Trimming shortened V by 0 bases and J by 5 bases, and 4 bases separated the two germline ends. From germline, CDR1 is SGHAT and CDR2 FQNNGV. This CDR3 comprises 12 residues. The CDR3 here is CASSLDEETQYF. The CDR3 nucleotides read TGTGCCAGCAGCTTAGACGAGGAGACCCAGTACTTC.

The chain joins TRBV28 to TRBJ1-1, with D tentatively TRBD1 (6 bases). Germline V lookup: CDR1 MDHEN, CDR2 SYDVKM. Between the trimmed V and J ends, which lost 6 bases and 2 bases, there was a span of 13 bases. This CDR3 is 14 amino acids long. The CDR3, as DNA: TGTGCCAGCAGGACCCGGACAGTTAACACTGAAGCTTTCTTT. Its translation: CASRTRTVNTEAFF.

The CDR3 protein is CASSQGPQGRDEQFF. The CDR3 DNA follows: TGTGCCAGCAGCCAAGGTCCACAGGGGCGGGATGAGCAGTTCTTC. The V and J genes are TRBV3-1 (or the pseudogene TRBV3-2) and TRBJ2-1; 7 bases match TRBD1. V lost 1 base, J lost 8 bases, and 8 bases stayed unmatched. This CDR3 spans 15 amino acids. Germline CDR1 reads LGHDT; CDR2 reads YNNKEL (reference sequence).

The chain couples TRBV7-9 to TRBJ2-5; the match to TRBD2 covers 7 bases. Trimming cost V 3 bases and J 5 bases; bases outside gene matches: 6. This CDR3 contains 14 residues. Germline lookup yields CDR1 SEHNR and CDR2 FQNEAQ (reference sequence). CDR3 in amino acids: CASSFGGRDETQYF. In DNA, the CDR3 is TGTGCCAGCAGCTTCGGCGGGAGAGATGAGACCCAGTACTTC. Full variable domain (outside the CDR3, taken from reference TRBV7-9 and TRBJ2-5): DTGVSQNPRHKITKRGQNVTFRCDPISEHNRLYWYRQTLGQGPEFLTYFQNEAQLEKSRLLSDRFSAERPKGSFSTLEIQRTEQGDSAMYLCASSFGGRDETQYFGPGTRLLVL.

The V and J genes are TRBV10-3 and TRBJ2-5; 11 bases map to TRBD1. Losses at the gene ends were 5 bases for V and 5 bases for J; bases not matched to a gene: 10. This CDR3 has 16 amino acids. CDR1 ENHRY and CDR2 SYGVKD come from the germline V gene. The CDR3 DNA reads as TGTGCCATCAGTAGAGGGGGACAGGGGGTGGATGAGACCCAGTACTTC. This gives the protein CAISRGGQGVDETQYF.

The CDR3 spells CASSLDQGAVGYTF. In nucleotides, the CDR3 is TGTGCCAGCAGCTTAGATCAGGGGGCGGTCGGCTACACCTTC. This chain connects TRBV11-2 to TRBJ1-2, with 8 bases fitting TRBD1. The CDR3 is made up of 14 amino acids. V dropped 0 bases and J dropped 8; count of bases not matched to a gene: 5. Germline lookup yields CDR1 SGHAT and CDR2 FQNNGV.

The chain combines TRBV28 with TRBJ1-5; D is possibly TRBD1 (5 bases). The V gene's germline CDR1 is MDHEN and CDR2 SYDVKM. The ends were cut back, 7 bases at V and 0 bases at J, with 13 bases in the middle. The CDR3 has 15 residues. CDR3 coding DNA: TGTGCCAGCATCCTGGGGGGGATTAGCAATCAGCCCCAGCATTTT. Translation gives CASILGGISNQPQHF.

The chain has TRBV10-3 and TRBJ1-3; no firm D call. This CDR3 has 16 residues. Trimming stripped 5 bases from V and 0 bases from J, with 14 bases between. Germline CDR1 ENHRY, CDR2 SYGVKD. The chain's CDR3 is CAISFLKEGSGNTIYF. The DNA of the CDR3 is TGTGCCATCAGTTTCTTAAAGGAGGGCTCTGGAAACACCATATATTTT.

This clone has only one observation. The chain couples TRBV2 to TRBJ2-3, with 8 bases that match TRBD1. V gave up 6 bases and J gave up 0 bases; unmatched junction bases: 5. Germline V gene sequence: CDR1 SNHLY, CDR2 FYNNEI. The CDR3 consists of 15 residues. The CDR3 bases are TGTGCCAGCAGCCAAAACAGGGGGAGCACAGATACGCAGTATTTT. Translated, it gives CASSQNRGSTDTQYF.

This chain connects TRBV19 to TRBJ2-3; 9 nucleotides match TRBD2. CDR1 is LNHDA, CDR2 SQIVND, per germline (reference sequence). V dropped 7 bases and J dropped 2; count of bases not matched to a gene: 10. The CDR3 sequence is 16 residues long. Written as DNA, the CDR3 is TGTGCCAGTACCTCGACTAGCGGAGTACTCACAGATACGCAGTATTTT. It encodes CASTSTSGVLTDTQYF. The full variable domain, its missing parts supplied by reference TRBV19 and TRBJ2-3, is DGGITQSPKYLFRKEGQNVTLSCEQNLNHDAMYWYRQDPGQGLRLIYYSQIVNDFQKGDIAEGYSVSREKKESFPLTVTSAQKNPTAFYLCASTSTSGVLTDTQYFGPGTRLTVL.

The chain couples TRBV11-2 to TRBJ2-7, with 10 nucleotides matching TRBD2. There are 14 residues in the CDR3. Germline CDR1 and CDR2: SGHAT and FQNNGV. The V gene end was trimmed by 1 base and the J gene end by 3 bases; junction bases not matched to a gene: 0. CDR3 DNA sequence: TGTGCCAGCAGCTTAGGGACTAGCGGCTACGAGCAGTACTTC. This translates into CASSLGTSGYEQYF.

The chain carries TRBV4-3 and TRBJ2-1; tentative D call: TRBD2 (5 bases). The CDR3 is made up of 15 amino acids. Germline assignment: CDR1 LGHNA and CDR2 YSLEER. Deletions cut 2 bases from V and 9 bases from J, with 17 bases between. As DNA, the CDR3 is TGCGCCAGCAGCCAACGAATACTAGAGATTAGTGAGCAGTTCTTC. It is translated as CASSQRILEISEQFF.

This sequence joins TRBV4-1 and TRBJ1-6; TRBD1 is a possible D gene (6 bases). The CDR3 extends over 18 amino acids. In germline, CDR1 is MGHRA, CDR2 YSYEKL. The germline V and J ends were trimmed by 0 bases and 1 base, with 13 bases remaining between them. The CDR3: CASSQDPSQGSYNSPLHF. CDR3 nucleotide sequence: TGCGCCAGCAGCCAAGATCCCTCACAGGGTTCCTATAATTCACCCCTCCACTTT.

This rearrangement joins TRBV7-8 to TRBJ2-5, with TRBD2 identical over 8 bases. Germline assignment: CDR1 SGHVS and CDR2 FQNEAQ. V lost 4 bases and J lost 5; bases outside the gene matches: 18. The CDR3 has 18 residues. Written as DNA, the CDR3 is TGTGCCAGCAGCTCCGTTTCTGGCGGGGGGACCCGCGGGGAGACCCAGTACTTC. Its translation is CASSSVSGGGTRGETQYF.

DNA of the CDR3: TGTGCCATCAGAGGAGGGGTCACTGAAGCTTTCTTT. Its translation: CAIRGGVTEAFF. This rearrangement joins TRBV10-3 to TRBJ1-1, with D possibly TRBD1 on 5 matching bases. CDR3 length equals 12 residues. V gave up 6 bases and J gave up 4 bases, with 9 bases separating them. CDR1 and CDR2 from the germline V gene are ENHRY and SYGVKD.

The chain carries TRBV24-1 and TRBJ2-2, with TRBD2 identical over 7 bases. Trimming removed 7 bases from V and 0 bases from J; junction bases left unmatched: 1. The CDR3 is 14 amino acids. In germline, CDR1 is KGHDR, CDR2 SFDVKD. The CDR3 sequence is CATSLAANTGELFF. DNA for the CDR3: TGTGCCACCAGCCTAGCGGCGAACACCGGGGAGCTGTTTTTT.

The chain carries TRBV11-2 and TRBJ1-2, with D unclear. This CDR3 comprises 11 residues. The V end lost 8 bases, the J end lost 2 bases, and 6 bases lay between the germline ends. Germline lookup yields CDR1 SGHAT and CDR2 FQNNGV. The CDR3 reads CASSNNYGYTF. Here the CDR3 DNA reads TGTGCCAGCTCTAACAACTATGGCTACACCTTC.